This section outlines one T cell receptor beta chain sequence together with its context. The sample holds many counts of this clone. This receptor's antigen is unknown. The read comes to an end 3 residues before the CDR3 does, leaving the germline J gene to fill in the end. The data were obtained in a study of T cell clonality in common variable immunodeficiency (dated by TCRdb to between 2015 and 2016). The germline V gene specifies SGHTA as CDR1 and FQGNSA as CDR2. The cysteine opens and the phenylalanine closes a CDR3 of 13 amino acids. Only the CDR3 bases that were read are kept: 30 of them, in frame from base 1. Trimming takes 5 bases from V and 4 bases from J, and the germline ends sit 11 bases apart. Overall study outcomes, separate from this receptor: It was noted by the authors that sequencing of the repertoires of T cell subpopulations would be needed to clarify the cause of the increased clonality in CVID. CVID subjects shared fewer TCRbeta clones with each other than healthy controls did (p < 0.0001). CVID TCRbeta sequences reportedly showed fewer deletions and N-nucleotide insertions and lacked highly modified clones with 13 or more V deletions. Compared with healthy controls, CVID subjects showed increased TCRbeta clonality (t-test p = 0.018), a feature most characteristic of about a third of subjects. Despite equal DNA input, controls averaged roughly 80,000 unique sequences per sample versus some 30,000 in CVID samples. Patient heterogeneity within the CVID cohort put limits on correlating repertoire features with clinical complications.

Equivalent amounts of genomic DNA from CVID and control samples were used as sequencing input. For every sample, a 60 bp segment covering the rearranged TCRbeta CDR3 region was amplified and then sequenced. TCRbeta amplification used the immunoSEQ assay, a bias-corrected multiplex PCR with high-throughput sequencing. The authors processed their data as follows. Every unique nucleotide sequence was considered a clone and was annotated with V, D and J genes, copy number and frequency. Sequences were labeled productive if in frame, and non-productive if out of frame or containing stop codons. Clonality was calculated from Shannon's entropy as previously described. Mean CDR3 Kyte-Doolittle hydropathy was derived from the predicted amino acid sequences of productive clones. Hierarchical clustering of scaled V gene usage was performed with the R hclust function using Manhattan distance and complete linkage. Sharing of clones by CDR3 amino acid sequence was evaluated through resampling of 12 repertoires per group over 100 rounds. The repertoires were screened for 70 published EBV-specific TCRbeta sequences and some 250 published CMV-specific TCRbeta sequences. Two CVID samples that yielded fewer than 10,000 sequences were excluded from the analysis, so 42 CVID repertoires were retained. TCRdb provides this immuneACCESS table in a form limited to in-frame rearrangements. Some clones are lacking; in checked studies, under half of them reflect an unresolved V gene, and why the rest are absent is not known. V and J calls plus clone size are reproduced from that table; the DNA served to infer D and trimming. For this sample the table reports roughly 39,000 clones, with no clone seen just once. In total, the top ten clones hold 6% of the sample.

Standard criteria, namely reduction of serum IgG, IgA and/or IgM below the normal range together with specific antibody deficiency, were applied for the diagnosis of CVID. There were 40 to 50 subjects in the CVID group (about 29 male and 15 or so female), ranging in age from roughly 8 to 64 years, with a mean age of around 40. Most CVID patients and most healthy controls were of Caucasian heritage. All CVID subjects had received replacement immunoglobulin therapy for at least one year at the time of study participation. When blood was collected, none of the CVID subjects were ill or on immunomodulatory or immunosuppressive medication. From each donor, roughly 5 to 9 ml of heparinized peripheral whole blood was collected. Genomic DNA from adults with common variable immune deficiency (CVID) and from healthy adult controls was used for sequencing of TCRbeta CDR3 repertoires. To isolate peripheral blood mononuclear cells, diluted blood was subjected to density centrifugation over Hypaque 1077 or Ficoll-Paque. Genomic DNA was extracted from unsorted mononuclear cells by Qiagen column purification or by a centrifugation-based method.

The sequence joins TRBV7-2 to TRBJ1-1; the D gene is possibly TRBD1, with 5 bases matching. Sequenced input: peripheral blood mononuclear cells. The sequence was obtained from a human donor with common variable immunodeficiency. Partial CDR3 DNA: TGTGCCAGCAGCCCCTCTAGGGGCACTGAA. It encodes CASSPSRGTE. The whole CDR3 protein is CASSPSRGTEAFF.